These 10 T cell receptor beta chains share one sample of origin, sequenced in a study of blood T cell repertoires in COVID-19. Assay: immunoSEQ multiplex PCR; the TCRdb copy retains only in-frame clones and omits some. The table shows approximately 530,000 clones, with approximately 88% occurring only once. Sequencing was carried out using peripheral blood. These receptors were collected from a woman aged 50 to 60 with COVID-19, enrolled during active disease.

The chain carries TRBV11-2 and TRBJ2-1; weak D call: TRBD2 (6 bases). The CDR3 runs 13 residues. Trimming removed 9 bases from V and 7 bases from J, with 16 bases in between. Per germline, CDR1 SGHAT and CDR2 FQNNGV. The CDR3 DNA reads as TGTGCCAGTTCCCTGGGCGGGGAAAATGAGCAGTTCTTC. Translating it yields CASSLGGENEQFF.

This chain uses TRBV2 with TRBJ1-2, with TRBD1 identical over 9 bases. The CDR3 is 16 residues long. V dropped 6 bases and J dropped 5; count of bases not matched to a gene: 13. Germline V CDR1 and CDR2: SNHLY, FYNNEI. The CDR3 region is CASRKQPGQGHYGYTF. The CDR3 DNA follows: TGTGCCAGCAGGAAGCAACCGGGACAGGGCCATTATGGCTACACCTTC.

This rearrangement joins TRBV3-1 (or the pseudogene TRBV3-2) to TRBJ1-6; the match to TRBD1 covers 9 bases. The CDR3 extends over 14 amino acids. J lost 9 bases, V lost 3 bases, and 3 bases had no gene match. Germline V gene sequence: CDR1 LGHDT, CDR2 YNNKEL (reference sequence). CDR3 amino acids: CASSHGQGSSPLHF. Written as DNA, the CDR3 is TGTGCCAGCAGCCACGGACAGGGGAGTTCACCCCTCCACTTT.

The chain has TRBV7-2 and TRBJ2-3, with 12 bases fitting TRBD2. The CDR3 totals 16 residues. Germline assignment: CDR1 SGHTA and CDR2 FQGNSA. Trimming at V came to 3 bases and at J to 3 bases, leaving 4 bases not matched to a gene. The CDR3 protein is CASSFGLAGKTDTQYF. The CDR3 region has the DNA TGTGCCAGCAGCTTCGGACTAGCGGGGAAGACAGATACGCAGTATTTT.

The chain uses TRBV3-1 (or the pseudogene TRBV3-2) and TRBJ2-1; weak D call: TRBD2 (6 bases). The germline CDR1 and CDR2 sequences are LGHDT and YNNKEL (reference sequence). CDR3 size: 15 residues. V lost 1 base and J lost 9, with 16 bases in between. CDR3 nucleotides: TGTGCCAGCAGCCAAGGAGGGCAGGAGGGCGGTGAGCAGTTCTTC. Its protein product is CASSQGGQEGGEQFF.

The chain links TRBV5-4 to TRBJ2-1, with D possibly being TRBD1 (6 bases). Trimming left V 0 bases short and J 5 bases short, with 12 bases between. Per germline, CDR1 SGHNT and CDR2 YYREEE (reference sequence). The CDR3 totals 15 residues. CDR3 sequence (DNA): TGTGCCAGCAGCTTGGTTTGGACAGCCAACAATGAGCAGTTCTTC. It translates to CASSLVWTANNEQFF.

This chain uses TRBV6-5 with TRBJ1-5; 7 bases agree with TRBD1. Trimming removed 7 bases from V and 0 bases from J; junction bases left unmatched: 6. From germline, CDR1 is MNHEY and CDR2 SVGAGI. The CDR3 consists of 15 residues. CDR3 coding DNA: TGTGCCAGCACCACAGGGGTTTTTAGCAATCAGCCCCAGCATTTT. As protein: CASTTGVFSNQPQHF.

On this clone itself: At one of its ends the junction is not consistent with the germline gene, which may arise from a read error. The rearrangement links TRBV19 to TRBJ2-1; 8 nucleotides line up with TRBD2. The CDR3 totals 13 residues. The germline V gene has CDR1 LNHDA and CDR2 SQIVND (reference sequence). CDR3 loop: CASSVSNGGAELF. DNA for the CDR3: TGTGCCAGTAGTGTATCAAACGGGGGGGCGGAGCTCTTC.

The rearrangement uses TRBV11-1 and TRBJ1-1; no definite D call. From germline, CDR1 is SGHAT and CDR2 FQDESV (reference sequence). The CDR3 sequence is 14 residues long. The V end lost 1 base, the J end lost 6 bases, and 12 bases lay between the germline ends. CDR3 sequence (DNA): TGTGCCAGCAGCTTAGGGTCTTCTCTACCTGAAGCTTTCTTT. This translates into CASSLGSSLPEAFF.

This chain connects TRBV11-2 to TRBJ2-7; 7 bases align to TRBD1. The germline V gene has CDR1 SGHAT and CDR2 FQNNGV. Losses at the gene ends were 0 bases for V and 5 bases for J; bases not matched to a gene: 4. The CDR3 contains 14 residues. CDR3 residues: CASSLETGFHEQYF. The CDR3 DNA is TGTGCCAGCAGCTTAGAGACAGGGTTCCACGAGCAGTACTTC.